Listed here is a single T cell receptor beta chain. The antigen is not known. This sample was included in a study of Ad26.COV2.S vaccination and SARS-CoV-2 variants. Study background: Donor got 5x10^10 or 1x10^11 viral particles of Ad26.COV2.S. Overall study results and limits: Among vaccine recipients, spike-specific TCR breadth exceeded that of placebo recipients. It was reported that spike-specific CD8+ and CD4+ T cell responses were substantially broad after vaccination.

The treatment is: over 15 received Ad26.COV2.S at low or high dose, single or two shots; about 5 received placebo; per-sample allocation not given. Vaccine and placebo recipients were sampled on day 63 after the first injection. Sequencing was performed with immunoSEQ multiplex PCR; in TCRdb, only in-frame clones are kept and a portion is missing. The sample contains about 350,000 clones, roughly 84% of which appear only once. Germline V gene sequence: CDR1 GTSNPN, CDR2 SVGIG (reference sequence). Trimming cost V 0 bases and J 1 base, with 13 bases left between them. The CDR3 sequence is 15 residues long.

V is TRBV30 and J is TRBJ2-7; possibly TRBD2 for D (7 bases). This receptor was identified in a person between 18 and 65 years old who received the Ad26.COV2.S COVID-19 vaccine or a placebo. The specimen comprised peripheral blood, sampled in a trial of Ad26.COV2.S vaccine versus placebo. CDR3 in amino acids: CAWSVLGGLSYEQYF. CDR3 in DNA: TGTGCCTGGAGTGTACTGGGGGGGCTATCCTACGAGCAGTACTTC.